This T cell receptor beta chain came from a study of Graves' ophthalmopathy and Graves' hyperthyroidism. Overall study: Prior to any treatment, peripheral blood was collected at the time of initial diagnosis.

Serum thyroxine and TRAb, along with clinical symptoms, thyroid ultrasound and orbital computed tomography, were what diagnosis relied on. Comment on this clonotype: Its antigen is undetermined.

Investigators amplified TCR beta CDR3 regions from RNA transcripts. Second-round multiplex PCR came after a first-round RT-PCR that employed HTBI primers. TCRdb recomputed calls from the multiplex PCR reads with MiXCR, one row per CDR3 protein. The sample has about 40,000 distinct CDR3 sequences; 52% are singletons. Broader study findings: Detection in blood was also observed for most expanded thyroid clonotypes above 0.001 frequency.

The V and J ends lost 4 bases and 9 bases, in that order; junction bases with no gene match: 13. This CDR3 is built from 16 residues. Germline V lookup: CDR1 SGHRS, CDR2 YFSETQ. The sample was peripheral blood. This TCR was sampled from an adult man with Graves' ophthalmopathy. V is TRBV5-1 and J is TRBJ1-6, with 7 positions matching TRBD1. The CDR3 nucleotides are TGCGCCAGCAGCCAAACCCCCGGGACAGAAGCTTCACCCCTCCACTTT. Translated, it gives CASSQTPGTEASPLHF.